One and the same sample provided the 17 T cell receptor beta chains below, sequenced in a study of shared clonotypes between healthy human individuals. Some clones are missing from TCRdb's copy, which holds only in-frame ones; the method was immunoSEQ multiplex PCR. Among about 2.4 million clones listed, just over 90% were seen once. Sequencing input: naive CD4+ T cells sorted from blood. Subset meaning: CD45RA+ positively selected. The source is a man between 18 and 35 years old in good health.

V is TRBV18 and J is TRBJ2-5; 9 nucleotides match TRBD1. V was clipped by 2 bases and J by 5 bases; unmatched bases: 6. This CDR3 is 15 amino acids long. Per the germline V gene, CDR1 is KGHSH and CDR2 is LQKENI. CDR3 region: CASSPIQGARETQYF. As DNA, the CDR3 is TGTGCCAGCTCACCAATACAGGGGGCGCGTGAGACCCAGTACTTC.

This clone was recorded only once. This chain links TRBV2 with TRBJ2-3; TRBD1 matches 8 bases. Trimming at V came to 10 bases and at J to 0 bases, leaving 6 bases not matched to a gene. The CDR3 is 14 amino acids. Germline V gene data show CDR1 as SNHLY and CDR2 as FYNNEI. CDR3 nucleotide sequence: TGTGCCAACAGGAGGACAGGGAGCACAGATACGCAGTATTTT. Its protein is CANRRTGSTDTQYF.

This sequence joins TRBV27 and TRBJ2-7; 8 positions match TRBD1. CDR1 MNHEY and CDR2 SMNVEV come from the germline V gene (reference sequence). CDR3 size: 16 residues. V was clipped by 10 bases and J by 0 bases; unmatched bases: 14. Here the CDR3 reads CATGVGGTGASYEQYF. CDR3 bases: TGTGCCACCGGGGTCGGCGGGACAGGCGCCTCCTACGAGCAGTACTTC.

The CDR3 DNA reads as TGTGCCAGCAGCCCGGGACAGGGGGGGCGAGGGGCCAACGTCCTGACTTTC. This sequence encodes CASSPGQGGRGANVLTF. This chain connects TRBV7-2 to TRBJ2-6, with 11 positions matching TRBD1. After removal of 5 bases from V and 4 bases from J, the junction contained 7 bases not matched to a gene. The germline CDR1 and CDR2 sequences are SGHTA and FQGNSA. This CDR3 region has 17 residues. The full variable domain, rest sourced from reference TRBV7-2 and TRBJ2-6, is GAGVSQSPSNKVTEKGKDVELRCDPISGHTALYWYRQSLGQGLEFLIYFQGNSAPDKSGLPSDRFSAERTGGSVSTLTIQRTQQEDSAVYLCASSPGQGGRGANVLTFGAGSRLTVL.

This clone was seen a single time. The CDR3 sequence is CASSLRDTGELFF. For the CDR3, the DNA is TGCGCCAGCAGCTTGAGAGACACCGGGGAGCTGTTTTTT. The chain combines TRBV5-1 with TRBJ2-2; D not resolved. Germline V gene data show CDR1 as SGHRS and CDR2 as YFSETQ. This CDR3 has 13 amino acids. V lost 1 base and J 3 bases, leaving 4 bases between the germline ends. Full variable domain (rest looked up from reference TRBV5-1 and TRBJ2-2): KAGVTQTPRYLIKTRGQQVTLSCSPISGHRSVSWYQQTPGQGLQFLFEYFSETQRNKGNFPGRFSGRQFSNSRSEMNVSTLELGDSALYLCASSLRDTGELFFGEGSRLTVL.

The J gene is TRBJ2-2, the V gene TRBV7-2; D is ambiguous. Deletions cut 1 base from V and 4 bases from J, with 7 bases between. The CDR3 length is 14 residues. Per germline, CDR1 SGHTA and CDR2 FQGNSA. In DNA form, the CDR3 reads TGTGCCAGCAGCTTAGAGATGAGCACCGGGGAGCTGTTTTTT. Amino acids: CASSLEMSTGELFF.

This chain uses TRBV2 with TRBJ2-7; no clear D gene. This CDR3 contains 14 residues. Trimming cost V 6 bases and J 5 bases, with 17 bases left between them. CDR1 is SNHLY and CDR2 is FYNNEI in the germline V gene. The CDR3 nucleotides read TGTGCCAGCAGGTCATTAAAGGGCCCCCACGAGCAGTACTTC. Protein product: CASRSLKGPHEQYF.

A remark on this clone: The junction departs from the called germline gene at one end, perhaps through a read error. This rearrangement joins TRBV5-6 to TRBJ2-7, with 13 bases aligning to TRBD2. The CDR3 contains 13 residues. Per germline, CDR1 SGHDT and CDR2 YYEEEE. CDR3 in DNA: TGTGCCAGCAGCTTATCCGGACTAGCGGGAGTCTCTTTC. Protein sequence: CASSLSGLAGVSF. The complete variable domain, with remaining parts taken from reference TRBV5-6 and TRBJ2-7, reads DAGVTQSPTHLIKTRGQQVTLRCSPKSGHDTVSWYQQALGQGPQFIFQYYEEEERQRGNFPDRFSGHQFPNYSSELNVNALLLGDSALYLCASSLSGLAGVSFGPGTRLTVT.

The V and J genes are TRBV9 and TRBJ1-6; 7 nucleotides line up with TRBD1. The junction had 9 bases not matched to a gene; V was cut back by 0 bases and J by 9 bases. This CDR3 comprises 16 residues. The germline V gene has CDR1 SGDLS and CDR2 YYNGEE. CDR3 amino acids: CASSVAAGQGVSPLHF. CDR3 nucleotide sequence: TGTGCCAGCAGCGTAGCAGCGGGGCAGGGGGTTTCACCCCTCCACTTT. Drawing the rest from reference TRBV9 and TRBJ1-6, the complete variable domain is DSGVTQTPKHLITATGQRVTLRCSPRSGDLSVYWYQQSLDQGLQFLIQYYNGEERAKGNILERFSAQQFPDLHSELNLSSLELGDSALYFCASSVAAGQGVSPLHFGNGTRLTVT.

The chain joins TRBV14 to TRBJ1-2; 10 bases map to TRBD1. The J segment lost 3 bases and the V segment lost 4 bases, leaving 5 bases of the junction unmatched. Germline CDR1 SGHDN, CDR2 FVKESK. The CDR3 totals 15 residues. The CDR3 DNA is TGTGCCAGCAGCCTCGGGGACAGGGGAGACTATGGCTACACCTTC. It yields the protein CASSLGDRGDYGYTF. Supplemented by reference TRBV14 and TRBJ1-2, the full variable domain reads EAGVTQFPSHSVIEKGQTVTLRCDPISGHDNLYWYRRVMGKEIKFLLHFVKESKQDESGMPNNRFLAERTGGTYSTLKVQPAELEDSGVYFCASSLGDRGDYGYTFGSGTRLTVV.

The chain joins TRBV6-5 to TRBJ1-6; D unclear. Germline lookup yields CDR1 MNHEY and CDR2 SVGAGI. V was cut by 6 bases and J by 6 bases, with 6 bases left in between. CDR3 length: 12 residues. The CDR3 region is CASRPGNSPLHF. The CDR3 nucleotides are TGTGCCAGCAGACCCGGTAATTCACCCCTCCACTTT.

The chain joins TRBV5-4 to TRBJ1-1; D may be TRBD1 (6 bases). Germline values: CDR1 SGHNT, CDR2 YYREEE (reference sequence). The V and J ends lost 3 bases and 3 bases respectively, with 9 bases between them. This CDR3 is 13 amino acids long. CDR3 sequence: CASSSPGDTEAFF. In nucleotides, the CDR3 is TGTGCCAGCAGCTCACCAGGGGACACTGAAGCTTTCTTT.

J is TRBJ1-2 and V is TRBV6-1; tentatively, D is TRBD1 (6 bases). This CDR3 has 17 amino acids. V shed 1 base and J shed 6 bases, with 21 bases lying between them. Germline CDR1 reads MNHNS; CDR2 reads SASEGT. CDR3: CASSEETRGISGNGYTF. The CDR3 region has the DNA TGTGCCAGCAGTGAAGAGACTAGGGGGATTTCAGGGAATGGCTACACCTTC.

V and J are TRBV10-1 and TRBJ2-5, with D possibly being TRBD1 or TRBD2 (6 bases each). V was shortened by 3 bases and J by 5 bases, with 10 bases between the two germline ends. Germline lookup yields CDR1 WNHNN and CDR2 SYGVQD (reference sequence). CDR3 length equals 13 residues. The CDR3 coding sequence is TGCGCCAGCAGTGATCGGGGGCCGGAGACCCAGTACTTC. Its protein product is CASSDRGPETQYF.

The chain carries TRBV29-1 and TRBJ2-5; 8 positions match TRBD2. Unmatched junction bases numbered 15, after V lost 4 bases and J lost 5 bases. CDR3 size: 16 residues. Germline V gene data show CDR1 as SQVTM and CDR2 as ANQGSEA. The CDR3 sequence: CSVGERVAGTRETQYF. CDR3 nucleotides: TGCAGCGTTGGGGAACGGGTAGCGGGGACTCGCGAGACCCAGTACTTC. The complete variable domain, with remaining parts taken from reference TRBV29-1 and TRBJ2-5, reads SAVISQKPSRDICQRGTSLTIQCQVDSQVTMMFWYRQQPGQSLTLIATANQGSEATYESGFVIDKFPISRPNLTFSTLTVSNMSPEDSSIYLCSVGERVAGTRETQYFGPGTRLLVL.

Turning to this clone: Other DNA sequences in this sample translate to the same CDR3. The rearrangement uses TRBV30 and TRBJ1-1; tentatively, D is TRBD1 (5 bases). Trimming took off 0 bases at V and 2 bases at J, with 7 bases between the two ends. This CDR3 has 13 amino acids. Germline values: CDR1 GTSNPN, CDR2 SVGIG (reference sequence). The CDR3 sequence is CAWSVRGNTEAFF. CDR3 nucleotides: TGTGCCTGGAGTGTTCGGGGCAACACTGAAGCTTTCTTT.

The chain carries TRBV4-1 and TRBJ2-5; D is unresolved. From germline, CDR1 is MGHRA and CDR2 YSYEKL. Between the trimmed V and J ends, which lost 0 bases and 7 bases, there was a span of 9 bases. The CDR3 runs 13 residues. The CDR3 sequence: CASSQDELGTQYF. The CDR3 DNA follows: TGCGCCAGCAGCCAAGATGAGTTGGGGACCCAGTACTTC.